A selection of T cell receptor beta chains follows, all from one sample in a study of cytomegalovirus exposure and HLA in healthy donors. TCRdb's table, derived via immunoSEQ multiplex PCR, lists solely in-frame clones and lacks some. Recorded for this sample: some 84,000 clones. Specimen: PBMCs. These receptors all come from a man aged 45-60 years in good health and CMV-seronegative. Each CDR3 is given with its conserved first and last residue. Fields, in order: J gene, V gene, D gene, CDR3 DNA, CDR3 protein. A D gene is named only where the DNA matches it firmly.

>TRBJ2-4|TRBV19|-
TGTGCCAGTAGTACGGTGAGAAACATTCAGTACTTC
CASSTVRNIQYF
>TRBJ2-7|TRBV27|TRBD2
TGTGCCAGCAGTCCCTTGGGACTAGCGGGGCCCGCCGAGGGCGAGCAGTACTTC
CASSPLGLAGPAEGEQYF
>TRBJ1-1|TRBV7-9|TRBD1
TGTGCCAGCGAGACAGGGTCCACTGAAGCTTTCTTT
CASETGSTEAFF
>TRBJ1-2|TRBV2|TRBD1
TGTGCCAGCAGTTCTACAGGGGGTAACTATGGCTACACCTTC
CASSSTGGNYGYTF
>TRBJ1-2|TRBV6-1|TRBD1
TGTGCCAGTGTCCGGGACAGGGTTGGCTACACCTTC
CASVRDRVGYTF
>TRBJ1-1|TRBV28|TRBD1
TGTGCCAGCAGTTTTCGGACAGGGTATGAAGCTTTCTTT
CASSFRTGYEAFF
>TRBJ2-7|TRBV5-1|TRBD1
TGCGCCAGCAGCTTGGCACCGGGACAGGGGGCCTACGAGCAGTACTTC
CASSLAPGQGAYEQYF
>TRBJ1-5|TRBV5-8|-
TGTGCCAGCAGCTTGGGCAGGGCCAATCAGCCCCAGCATTTT
CASSLGRANQPQHF
>TRBJ2-5|TRBV5-1|TRBD2
TGCGCCAGCAGCAGGGGGCCCGGACTAGCGGGGGTGGAGACCCAGTACTTC
CASSRGPGLAGVETQYF
>TRBJ1-6|TRBV2|TRBD1
TGTGCCAGCAGTGAATCTCCGCCGGGACAGGGATCACCCCTCCACTTT
CASSESPPGQGSPLHF
>TRBJ1-1|TRBV19|-
TGTGCCAGTAGTATTTTACAGGGAGCCGGTGAAGCTTTCTTT
CASSILQGAGEAFF
>TRBJ2-7|TRBV2|-
TGTGCCAGCAGTGACGGGATTCGCGAGCAGTACTTC
CASSDGIREQYF
>TRBJ1-1|TRBV5-1|TRBD1
TGCGCCAGCAGCTTTCCGGGACAGGGAAGCTCTGAAGCTTTCTTT
CASSFPGQGSSEAFF